This T cell receptor beta chain is from a study of cytomegalovirus exposure and HLA in healthy donors. Findings and caveats of the study: The HLA-A and HLA-B alleles of most subjects were reportedly predicted accurately from TCR beta sequences.

PCR primers comprised 60 Vbeta and 13 Jbeta primers. Here immunoSEQ multiplex PCR was the method, and the copy in TCRdb shows in-frame clones only, minus some. The table records roughly 150,000 clones, approximately 62% of them present only once. Trimming took 6 bases from V and 7 from J, leaving 13 bases between them. The CDR3 length is 13 residues. Germline CDR1 and CDR2: MNHNS and SASEGT. Turning to this clone: Its cognate antigen is unknown.

In nominal health when sampled, donors likely had unrecorded immune exposures nonetheless. The chain couples TRBV6-1 to TRBJ1-5; D may be TRBD1 (6 bases). The clonotype originates from a human donor in good health. The sequenced material came from PBMCs. CDR3 sequence: CASRMGAEQPQHF. The CDR3 nucleotides read TGTGCCAGCAGAATGGGGGCTGAGCAGCCCCAGCATTTT.